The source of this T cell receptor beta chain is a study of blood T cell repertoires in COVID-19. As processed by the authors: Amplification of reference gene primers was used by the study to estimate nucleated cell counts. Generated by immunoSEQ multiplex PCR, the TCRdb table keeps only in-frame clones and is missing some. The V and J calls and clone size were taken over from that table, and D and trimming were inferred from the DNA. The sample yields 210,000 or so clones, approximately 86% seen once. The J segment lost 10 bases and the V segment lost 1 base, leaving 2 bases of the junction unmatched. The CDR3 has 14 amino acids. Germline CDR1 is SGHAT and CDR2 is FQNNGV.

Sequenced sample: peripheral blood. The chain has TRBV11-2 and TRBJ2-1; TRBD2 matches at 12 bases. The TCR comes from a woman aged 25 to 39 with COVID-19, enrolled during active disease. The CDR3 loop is CASSLGTSGEEQFF. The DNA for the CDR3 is TGTGCCAGCAGCTTAGGGACTAGCGGGGAGGAGCAGTTCTTC.